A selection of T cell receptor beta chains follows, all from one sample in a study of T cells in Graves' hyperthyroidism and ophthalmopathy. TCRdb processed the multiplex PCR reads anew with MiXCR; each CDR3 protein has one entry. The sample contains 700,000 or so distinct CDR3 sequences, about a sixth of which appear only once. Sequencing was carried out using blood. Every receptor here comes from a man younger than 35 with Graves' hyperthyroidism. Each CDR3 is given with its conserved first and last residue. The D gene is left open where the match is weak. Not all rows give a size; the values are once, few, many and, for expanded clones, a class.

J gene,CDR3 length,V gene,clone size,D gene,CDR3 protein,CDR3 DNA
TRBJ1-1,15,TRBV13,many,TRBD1,CASSKSGTGDTEAFF,TGTGCCAGCAGCAAGAGCGGGACAGGGGATACTGAAGCTTTCTTT
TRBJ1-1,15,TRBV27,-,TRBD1,CASRAIGTGSTEAFF,TGTGCCAGCAGGGCGATTGGGACAGGTTCCACTGAAGCTTTCTTT
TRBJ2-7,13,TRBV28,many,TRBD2,CASSFSGNYEQYF,TGTGCCAGCAGTTTTAGCGGGAACTACGAGCAGTACTTC
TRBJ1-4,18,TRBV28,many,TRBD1,CASSQLTGGSTIEEKLFF,TGTGCCAGCAGCCAACTAACAGGGGGCTCAACCATTGAAGAAAAACTGTTTTTT
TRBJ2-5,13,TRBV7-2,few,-,CASSKTSRETQYF,TGTGCCAGCAGCAAGACTAGTCGAGAGACCCAGTACTTC
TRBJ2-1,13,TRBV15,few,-,CATSRGVGNEQFF,TGTGCCACCAGCAGGGGGGTAGGGAATGAGCAGTTCTTC
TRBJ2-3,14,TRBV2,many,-,CASSVEGGTDTQYF,TGTGCCAGCAGTGTCGAAGGGGGCACAGATACGCAGTATTTT
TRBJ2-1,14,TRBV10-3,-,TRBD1,CATWEGQGYNEQFF,TGTGCCACCTGGGAGGGACAGGGGTACAATGAGCAGTTCTTC
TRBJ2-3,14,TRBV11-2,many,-,CASNNWGSTDTQYF,TGTGCCAGCAACAACTGGGGAAGCACAGATACGCAGTATTTT
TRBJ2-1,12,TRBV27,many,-,CASSSVYNEQFF,TGTGCCAGCAGTTCCGTCTACAATGAGCAGTTCTTC
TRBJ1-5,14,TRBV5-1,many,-,CASSLDRHDGPQHF,TGCGCCAGCAGCTTGGATAGGCACGATGGGCCCCAGCATTTT